This T cell receptor beta chain was documented in a study of blood T cell repertoires in COVID-19. The assay was immunoSEQ multiplex PCR, and TCRdb's table has in-frame clones only and misses some. This sample yields approximately 440,000 clones, of which less than 95% are seen a single time; 0.55% to 0.75% belongs to the top ten. In terms of age and location, participants ranged from about 18 to 89 years and lived in about 25 US areas. Participants were placed into cohorts based on the clinical history they reported. In Cohort 3, a recovered donor had either two negative PCRs, clearance, or symptom resolution. Trimming took 2 bases from V and 5 from J, leaving 9 bases between them. CDR1 GTSNPN and CDR2 SVGIG come from the germline V gene (reference sequence). The CDR3 totals 12 residues.

The rearrangement links TRBV30 to TRBJ1-1, with unresolved D. The TCR sequence derives from a man between 18 and 29 years old who had recovered from COVID-19. The sample comprised PBMCs or T cells enriched from blood (not recorded which). This CDR3 reads CAWSPAGTEAFF. In DNA, the CDR3 is TGTGCCTGGAGTCCCGCGGGAACTGAAGCTTTCTTT. Full variable domain (missing parts from reference TRBV30 and TRBJ1-1): SQTIHQWPATLVQPVGSPLSLECTVEGTSNPNLYWYRQAAGRGLQLLFYSVGIGQISSEVPQNLSASRPQDRQFILSSKKLLLSDSGFYLCAWSPAGTEAFFGQGTRLTVV.